A selection of T cell receptor beta chains follows, all from one sample in a study of T-cell memory formation after mild COVID-19. MiXCR, run by TCRdb on the 5' RACE reads, gives a single entry per CDR3 protein. The sample holds about 410,000 distinct CDR3 sequences, 23% seen once. Sequenced sample: PBMCs or a T cell subset sorted from them (not recorded which). Every receptor here comes from an adult woman who had mild COVID-19 (a few samples of this study predate the infection). Cell type and time point are not known. CDR3s include the opening cysteine and the closing phenylalanine or tryptophan. D genes are given only for firm matches. Expanded clones get a size class; other rows say once, few or many, or leave the size out.

CDR3aa: CAWAGQGVRGWYGYTF; CDR3nt: TGTGCCTGGGCCGGACAGGGGGTTAGGGGCTGGTATGGCTACACCTTC; d_gene: TRBD1; v_gene: TRBV30; j_gene: TRBJ1-2; abundance: .
CDR3aa: CASSPSLSSYGRRAGPKYTEAFF; CDR3nt: TGTGCCAGCAGCCCCAGCTTGAGTTCGTACGGCCGAAGGGCAGGCCCGAAGTATACTGAAGCTTTCTTT; d_gene: .; v_gene: TRBV3-1; j_gene: TRBJ1-1; abundance: .
CDR3aa: CAISAEREQKGQYF; CDR3nt: TGTGCCATCAGTGCAGAGCGGGAGCAAAAGGGGCAGTATTTT; d_gene: TRBD2; v_gene: TRBV10-3; j_gene: TRBJ2-3; abundance: once
CDR3aa: CSARETGEQYF; CDR3nt: TGCAGTGCTAGAGAAACGGGGGAGCAGTACTTC; d_gene: .; v_gene: TRBV20-1; j_gene: TRBJ2-7; abundance: .
CDR3aa: CASSYRKPASGRRTDTQYF; CDR3nt: TGTGCCAGCAGTTACCGAAAACCCGCCTCGGGGAGAAGGACAGATACGCAGTATTTT; d_gene: .; v_gene: TRBV6-2/TRBV6-3; j_gene: TRBJ2-3; abundance: .
CDR3aa: CASILSGWRNTEAFF; CDR3nt: TGTGCCAGCATCCTATCTGGCTGGCGGAACACTGAAGCTTTCTTT; d_gene: .; v_gene: TRBV12-3/TRBV12-4; j_gene: TRBJ1-1; abundance: .
CDR3aa: CASSERSATANTGELFF; CDR3nt: TGTGCCAGCAGTGAACGCTCAGCCACCGCGAACACCGGGGAGCTGTTTTTT; d_gene: .; v_gene: TRBV6-1; j_gene: TRBJ2-2; abundance: few
CDR3aa: CASSLVSENYEQYF; CDR3nt: TGCGCCAGCAGCTTGGTATCCGAGAACTACGAGCAGTACTTC; d_gene: .; v_gene: TRBV5-1; j_gene: TRBJ2-7; abundance: few
CDR3aa: CASSSVEETQYF; CDR3nt: TGTGCCAGCAGCTCCGTCGAAGAGACCCAGTACTTC; d_gene: .; v_gene: TRBV7-8; j_gene: TRBJ2-5; abundance: few
CDR3aa: CASSVEDRGPDTEAFF; CDR3nt: TGTGCCAGCAGCGTAGAGGACAGGGGACCAGACACTGAAGCTTTCTTT; d_gene: TRBD1; v_gene: TRBV9; j_gene: TRBJ1-1; abundance: .
CDR3aa: CASSLVPSTDTQYF; CDR3nt: TGTGCCAGCAGTTTGGTTCCTAGCACAGATACGCAGTATTTT; d_gene: .; v_gene: TRBV12-3/TRBV12-4; j_gene: TRBJ2-3; abundance: few
CDR3aa: CASSYTGSRSKEAFF; CDR3nt: TGTGCCAGCAGTTACACGGGCAGCCGGTCCAAGGAAGCTTTCTTT; d_gene: .; v_gene: TRBV6-5; j_gene: TRBJ1-1; abundance: few
CDR3aa: CSAREDRARHF; CDR3nt: TGCAGTGCTAGAGAAGACAGGGCCCGCCACTTT; d_gene: TRBD1; v_gene: TRBV20-1; j_gene: TRBJ1-6; abundance: .